The 17 T cell receptor beta chains listed next were all sequenced from one sample in a study of regulatory T cells in long-lasting Graves disease. Arm-PCR with iRepertoire HTBI primers amplified the CDR3 regions for these TCR beta libraries. One entry per CDR3 protein, called by TCRdb with MiXCR from the multiplex PCR reads. The table records a few hundred thousand distinct CDR3 sequences, roughly 20% of them present only once. Described time point: newly diagnosed GD, antithyroid drugs for less than 3 months. Making the TCR library involved RNA that had been extracted from PBMCs. These data also featured in a second study, about T cells in Graves' hyperthyroidism and ophthalmopathy.

The sequencing here drew on peripheral blood mononuclear cells (PBMCs), taken at new diagnosis, from a patient treated with antithyroid drugs. The receptors shown here come from a woman in her 30s with Graves disease.

This clonotype occurred many times. V gene TRBV2 combines with J gene TRBJ2-2; 8 bases map to TRBD2. This CDR3 has 16 amino acids. Germline V lookup: CDR1 SNHLY, CDR2 FYNNEI. The J segment lost 7 bases and the V segment lost 8 bases, leaving 15 bases of the junction unmatched. This CDR3 reads CASFQRGRGLDGELFF. CDR3 coding DNA: TGTGCCAGCTTCCAGCGGGGGCGGGGGCTGGACGGGGAGCTGTTTTTT.

This clonotype was picked up many times. V and J are TRBV11-3 and TRBJ2-7, with unresolved D. CDR3 size: 12 residues. Between the trimmed V and J ends, which lost 5 bases and 6 bases, there was a span of 11 bases. Germline CDR1 and CDR2: SGHNT and YENEEA. This CDR3 reads CASSPRNGEQYF. CDR3 DNA: TGTGCCAGCAGCCCTCGCAACGGCGAGCAGTACTTC. Complete variable domain (other parts from reference TRBV11-3 and TRBJ2-7): EAGVVQSPRYKIIEKKQPVAFWCNPISGHNTLYWYLQNLGQGPELLIRYENEEAVDDSQLPKDRFSAERLKGVDSTLKIQPAELGDSAVYLCASSPRNGEQYFGPGTRLTVT.

This clonotype was picked up many times. The chain joins TRBV11-2 to TRBJ2-1; D possibly matches TRBD1 or TRBD2 (5 bases each). Germline assignment: CDR1 SGHAT and CDR2 FQNNGV. V was clipped by 3 bases and J by 5 bases, with 11 bases between them. This CDR3 region has 14 residues. The CDR3 region has the DNA TGTGCCAGCAGCTTCGGGGACCCGGACAATGAGCAGTTCTTC. Protein product: CASSFGDPDNEQFF.

The chain has TRBV20-1 and TRBJ2-5, with 13 bases identical to TRBD2. CDR3 size: 16 residues. V gave up 2 bases and J gave up 10 bases; unmatched junction bases: 13. Germline-derived CDR1 and CDR2 are DFQATT and SNEGSKA (reference sequence). The CDR3 DNA follows: TGCAGTGCTAGACTACTAGCGGGGGGGCCAATCCAGATCCAGTACTTC. Translated, it gives CSARLLAGGPIQIQYF.

This clonotype was recorded at least ten times. The chain employs TRBV20-1 and TRBJ2-2, with 7 bases that match TRBD2. Germline CDR1 is DFQATT and CDR2 is SNEGSKA (reference sequence). Trimming took 2 bases from V and 6 from J; bases not matched to a gene: 21. The CDR3 spans 19 residues. DNA for the CDR3: TGCAGTGCTAGAAAGCGGGGACGGAGCCTTATTTCGATCCCCGGGGAGCTGTTTTTT. Translating it yields CSARKRGRSLISIPGELFF.

This clonotype was counted at least ten times. The gene calls are TRBV19 and TRBJ2-1; TRBD2 matches 14 bases. Germline CDR1 and CDR2: LNHDA and SQIVND (reference sequence). V lost 7 bases and J lost 13; bases outside the gene matches: 15. The length of the CDR3 is 16 residues. The CDR3 nucleotides are TGTGCCAGTAAGAAGGGACTAGCGGGAGCGGGGACATTACAGTTCTTC. This gives the protein CASKKGLAGAGTLQFF.

Here the CDR3 reads CASSLGSGQVNAQPQHF. The CDR3 nucleotides are TGTGCCAGCAGCTTAGGATCCGGACAGGTTAATGCTCAGCCCCAGCATTTT. The chain carries TRBV7-9 and TRBJ1-5; TRBD1 agrees at 7 bases. The V segment lost 1 base and the J segment 6 bases; nucleotides outside the gene matches: 12. The CDR3 loop spans 17 amino acids. The V gene's germline CDR1 is SEHNR and CDR2 FQNEAQ (reference sequence).

This clonotype was detected ten times or more. The chain recombines TRBV5-4 with TRBJ2-2; the D is unclear. The CDR3 loop spans 13 amino acids. The V gene's germline CDR1 is SGHNT and CDR2 YYREEE (reference sequence). V lost 0 bases, J lost 6 bases, and 6 bases lay in between. CDR3 amino acids: CASSLGLPGELFF. Here the CDR3 DNA reads TGTGCCAGCAGCTTGGGGCTCCCCGGGGAGCTGTTTTTT. Complete variable domain (other parts from reference TRBV5-4 and TRBJ2-2): ETGVTQSPTHLIKTRGQQVTLRCSSQSGHNTVSWYQQALGQGPQFIFQYYREEENGRGNFPPRFSGLQFPNYSSELNVNALELDDSALYLCASSLGLPGELFFGEGSRLTVL.

Concerning this clonotype: One base away lies a much larger clone, so this may be a sequencing read error. V and J are TRBV28 and TRBJ2-1, with D perhaps TRBD1 or TRBD2 (5 bases each). CDR3 size: 14 residues. V was shortened by 3 bases and J by 10 bases, with 16 bases between the two germline ends. Looked up from germline, CDR1 is MDHEN and CDR2 is SYDVKM. CDR3 in amino acids: CASSLRGDVDEQFF. In DNA, the CDR3 is TGTGCCAGCAGTTTGAGGGGAGATGTGGACGAGCAGTTCTTC.

This clonotype was detected many times. This chain uses TRBV11-2 with TRBJ1-3; D is possibly TRBD1 (5 bases). Germline CDR1 SGHAT, CDR2 FQNNGV. V was shortened by 7 bases and J by 0 bases, with 10 bases between the two germline ends. This CDR3 has 14 residues. As DNA, the CDR3 is TGTGCCAGCACCCCAGGGAGCTCTGGAAACACCATATATTTT. Protein sequence: CASTPGSSGNTIYF.

This clonotype was counted ten times or more. The chain combines TRBV6-2 or TRBV6-3 with TRBJ1-4; D is unresolved. The ends were cut back, 5 bases at V and 7 bases at J, with 17 bases in the middle. The germline CDR1 and CDR2 sequences are MNHEY and SVGEGT. The CDR3 is made up of 15 amino acids. CDR3 sequence: CASSPGRRVVEKLFF. For the CDR3, the DNA is TGTGCCAGCAGTCCGGGAAGGAGGGTTGTTGAAAAACTGTTTTTT.

This clonotype showed up many times. This rearrangement joins TRBV6-1 to TRBJ2-5, with 10 bases identical to TRBD2. V lost 5 bases, J lost 0 bases, and 6 bases stayed unmatched. There are 16 residues in the CDR3. The germline CDR1 and CDR2 sequences are MNHNS and SASEGT. This CDR3 reads CASSPTSGTHQETQYF. CDR3 in DNA: TGTGCCAGCAGTCCCACTAGCGGGACCCACCAAGAGACCCAGTACTTC.

This chain connects TRBV27 to TRBJ1-6; unclear D gene. This CDR3 spans 13 amino acids. Germline CDR1 and CDR2: MNHEY and SMNVEV (reference sequence). Trimming pared 4 bases from V and 10 bases from J, leaving 11 bases between. CDR3 coding DNA: TGTGCCAGCAGTTGGGCCAGAACCTCACCCCTCCACTTT. Protein: CASSWARTSPLHF.

At least ten counts were recorded for this clonotype. The rearrangement joins TRBV18 to TRBJ2-1; a weak D match, TRBD2 (6 bases). V lost 3 bases and J 6 bases, leaving 18 bases between the germline ends. The CDR3 is 16 residues long. Germline assignment: CDR1 KGHSH and CDR2 LQKENI. The CDR3 sequence: CASSPSRGNAGNEQFF. For the CDR3, the DNA is TGTGCCAGCTCACCCTCCCGGGGGAATGCTGGCAATGAGCAGTTCTTC.

Many counts were recorded for this clonotype. The chain carries TRBV9 and TRBJ2-5; TRBD2 matches 10 bases. The V segment lost 2 bases and the J segment 2 bases; nucleotides outside the gene matches: 3. Germline CDR1 reads SGDLS; CDR2 reads YYNGEE. The CDR3 is made up of 15 amino acids. CDR3 region: CASSVLAGGQETQYF. The CDR3 DNA follows: TGTGCCAGCAGCGTCTTAGCGGGGGGTCAAGAGACCCAGTACTTC.

In this sample, this clonotype turned up many times. J is TRBJ1-3 and V is TRBV6-9, with D tentatively TRBD1 (5 bases). CDR1 is MNHGY and CDR2 is SVAAGI in the germline V gene. This CDR3 is built from 15 residues. V dropped 4 bases and J dropped 0 bases, with 10 bases sitting between them. The CDR3 DNA is TGTGCCAGCAGTTCCACCGGGACCTCTGGAAACACCATATATTTT. Translating gives CASSSTGTSGNTIYF.

This clonotype was seen many times. The rearrangement links TRBV2 to TRBJ2-3; the D is unclear. The germline CDR1 and CDR2 sequences are SNHLY and FYNNEI. The CDR3 runs to 15 residues. Trimming pared 8 bases from V and 0 bases from J, leaving 15 bases between. The DNA for the CDR3 is TGTGCCAGCGGTCGGGTGGAGACAAGCACAGATACGCAGTATTTT. As protein: CASGRVETSTDTQYF. Full variable domain (rest looked up from reference TRBV2 and TRBJ2-3): EPEVTQTPSHQVTQMGQEVILRCVPISNHLYFYWYRQILGQKVEFLVSFYNNEISEKSEIFDDQFSVERPDGSNFTLKIRSTKLEDSAMYFCASGRVETSTDTQYFGPGTRLTVL.